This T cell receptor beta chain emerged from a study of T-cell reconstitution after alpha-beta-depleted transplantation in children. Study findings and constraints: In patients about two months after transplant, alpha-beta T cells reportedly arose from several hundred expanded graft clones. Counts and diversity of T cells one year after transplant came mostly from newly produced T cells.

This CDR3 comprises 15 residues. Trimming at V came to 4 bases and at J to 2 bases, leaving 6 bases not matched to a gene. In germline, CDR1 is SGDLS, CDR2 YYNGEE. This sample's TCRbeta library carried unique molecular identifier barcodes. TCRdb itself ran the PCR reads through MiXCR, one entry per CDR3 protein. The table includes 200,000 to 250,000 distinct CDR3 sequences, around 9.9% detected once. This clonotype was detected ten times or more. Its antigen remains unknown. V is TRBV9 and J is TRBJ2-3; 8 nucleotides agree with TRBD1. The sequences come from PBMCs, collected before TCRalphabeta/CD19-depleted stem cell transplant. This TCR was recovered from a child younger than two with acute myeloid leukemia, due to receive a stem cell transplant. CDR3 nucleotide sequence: TGTGCCAGCAGCCCTGGGACAGGAACCACAGATACGCAGTATTTT. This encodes CASSPGTGTTDTQYF. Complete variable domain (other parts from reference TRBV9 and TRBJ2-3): DSGVTQTPKHLITATGQRVTLRCSPRSGDLSVYWYQQSLDQGLQFLIQYYNGEERAKGNILERFSAQQFPDLHSELNLSSLELGDSALYFCASSPGTGTTDTQYFGPGTRLTVL.